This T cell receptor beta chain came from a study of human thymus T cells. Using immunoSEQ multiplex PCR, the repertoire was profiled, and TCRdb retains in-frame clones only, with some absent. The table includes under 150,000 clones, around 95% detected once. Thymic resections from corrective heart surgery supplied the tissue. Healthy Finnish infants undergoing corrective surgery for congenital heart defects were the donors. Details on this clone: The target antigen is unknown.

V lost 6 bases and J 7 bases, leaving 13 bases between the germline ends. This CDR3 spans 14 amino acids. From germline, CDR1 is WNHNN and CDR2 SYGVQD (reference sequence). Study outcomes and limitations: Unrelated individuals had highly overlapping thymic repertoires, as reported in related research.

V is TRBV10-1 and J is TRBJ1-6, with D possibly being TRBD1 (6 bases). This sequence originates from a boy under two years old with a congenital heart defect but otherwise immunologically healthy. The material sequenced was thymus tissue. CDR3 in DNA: TGCGCCAGCAGCCCGGGACACCCAAATTCACCCCTCCACTTT. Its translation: CASSPGHPNSPLHF.